This T cell receptor beta chain was captured by sequencing in a study of blood T cells in healthy people across ages (dated by TCRdb to between 2015 and 2017). About the investigation overall: In model experiments, template switching captured about one uniquely barcoded TCR beta cDNA molecule for every two T cells. The study measured age-related changes in TCR beta repertoire diversity using deep sequencing normalized with unique cDNA molecular identifiers. The donors were split into four age groups: young (average 16 years), middle-aged (around 40), aged (approximately 60) and long-lived (approximately 80). To avoid experimental bias, donors of different ages were distributed randomly across sequencing lanes. The study analyzed two additional independent replicas of 1 million unique cDNA reads from the same blood draw for two donors, one aged 18 to 30 and one aged 80 or older.

Findings and caveats that apply to the study as a whole: Compared with the aged group, the long-lived group had more naive CD4+ T cells, fewer expanded clones and increased TCR diversity, a pattern suggesting age selection. The CMV infection status of donors was not known, potentially confounding age-related changes in expanded clonotypes. Since profiling was done on bulk unsorted PBMCs, naive and antigen-experienced compartments could not be conclusively compared. As age increased, observed TCR beta diversity per million T cells dropped in a roughly linear way, and a significant reduction was already evident by age 40. The percentage of naive T cells measured by flow cytometry correlated strongly with observed TCR beta diversity. Total diversity estimates from one million sequenced T cells were considered lower bounds and underestimates.

Systemically healthy Caucasian individuals from Russia, around 39 in total and aged roughly 6 to 95 years, were included as donors. Each donor gave ten milliliters of peripheral blood, collected into EDTA-treated Vacutainer tubes. Ficoll-Paque density-gradient centrifugation was used to isolate PBMCs, with at least 6.5 million per sample. Total RNA was extracted from PBMCs with Trizol reagent, with at least 6 micrograms obtained per sample. For every donor, flow cytometry on a PBMC aliquot measured the percentage of naive CD45RAhigh/CD27high T cells. The CDR3 goes from the cysteine to the phenylalanine over 13 residues. The sequence is cut down to CDR3 DNA, 39 bases in frame from base 1. A distance of 14 bases separates the germline ends of V and J, which lose 4 bases and 6 bases respectively. Sequences SQVTM (CDR1) and ANQGSEA (CDR2) are obtained from the germline V gene. This clonotype was recorded at least ten times. Its binding antigen is unknown. There are no base qualities to consult, and no much larger clone falls within one base.

Libraries were prepared through 5' RACE. Sequencing used an Illumina HiSeq 2500. A second PCR of roughly 7 to 11 cycles was run with a J-beta primer mix and a sample-barcoded 5' primer. Each TCR beta cDNA molecule received a unique molecular identifier from a template-switch 5' adaptor carrying 12 random nucleotides. Each sample yielded at least 3 million CDR3-containing paired-end reads. First-strand cDNA was synthesized from all RNA with the Mint cDNA synthesis kit, primed by a TRBC-specific oligonucleotide. After uracil-DNA glycosylase treatment, a first 18-cycle PCR used universal primers M1SS and BC2_uni_R on all cDNA. From the authors' description of their analysis: Each sample was normalized by randomly selecting 1 million high-quality reads, each carrying a distinct molecular identifier. Instead of being binned into consensus sequences, reads that shared molecular identifiers were thrown out. MiTCR, run with a Q25 quality threshold and the strictest error-elimination algorithm, handled CDR3 identification, clonotype clustering and error correction. A nonparametric unseen species model with Euler transformation was used to estimate lower-bound total TCR beta diversity. Using fastp trimming at Q25 and MiXCR clonotype assembly, TCRdb reanalyzed the public sequencing data and kept in-frame beta chains. Each entry merges the rows of one CDR3 protein and shows their most common DNA and genes. These V and J calls derive from TCRdb rather than the authors' analysis. The sample contains about 670,000 distinct CDR3 sequences, 45% to 60% of them found a single time. Less than 15% of the sample goes to the ten largest clones.

The clonotype was recovered from an elderly woman in good health. Material for sequencing was blood. Here the chain combines TRBV29-1 and TRBJ2-3, with the D gene not confidently named. The CDR3 reads CSVAPYLVDTQYF. In nucleotides, the sequence is TGCAGCGTTGCCCCGTACCTGGTGGATACGCAGTATTTT.